The 18 T cell receptor beta chains reported below all come from one sample, sequenced in a study of T cell changes during pregnancy in multiple sclerosis. Data came from immunoSEQ multiplex PCR; TCRdb stores just in-frame clones and leaves some out. The sample lists 40,000 to 45,000 clones, approximately 89% occurring once. The specimen was CD4+ T cells from peripheral blood mononuclear cells, collected in the first trimester of pregnancy. These receptors all come from a female donor with multiple sclerosis, enrolled in a pregnancy study.

J is TRBJ1-2 and V is TRBV7-2, with D unclear. Trimming pared 4 bases from V and 3 bases from J, leaving 15 bases between. This CDR3 is built from 15 residues. The V gene's germline CDR1 is SGHTA and CDR2 FQGNSA. The DNA of the CDR3 is TGTGCCAGCAGCTCGTATCCCCCCTCAGACTATGGCTACACCTTC. Translating gives CASSSYPPSDYGYTF.

The chain uses TRBV30 and TRBJ2-1; D may be TRBD2 (5 bases). Trimming left V 2 bases short and J 4 bases short, with 9 bases between. The CDR3 covers 13 residues. Germline lookup yields CDR1 GTSNPN and CDR2 SVGIG (reference sequence). This chain's CDR3 is CAWSFRGYNEQFF. DNA of the CDR3: TGTGCCTGGAGTTTCCGGGGTTACAATGAGCAGTTCTTC.

The table lists this clone with a few counts. This chain joins TRBV7-2 and TRBJ2-7; 7 nucleotides line up with TRBD1. The CDR3 is 15 residues long. The V gene end was trimmed by 3 bases and the J gene end by 4 bases; junction bases not matched to a gene: 9. CDR1 is SGHTA and CDR2 is FQGNSA in the germline V gene. This CDR3 reads CASSFLIAGGYEQYF. The CDR3 nucleotides read TGTGCCAGCAGCTTTTTAATCGCAGGGGGTTACGAGCAGTACTTC.

This chain links TRBV2 with TRBJ1-5; D is perhaps TRBD1 (5 bases). The CDR3 has 14 amino acids. Trimming removed 8 bases at V and 3 bases at J, with 14 bases between. Germline V lookup: CDR1 SNHLY, CDR2 FYNNEI. The CDR3 DNA is TGTGCCAGCTCGACAGACTCCAACAATCAGCCCCAGCATTTT. Amino acids: CASSTDSNNQPQHF. Full variable domain (rest looked up from reference TRBV2 and TRBJ1-5): EPEVTQTPSHQVTQMGQEVILRCVPISNHLYFYWYRQILGQKVEFLVSFYNNEISEKSEIFDDQFSVERPDGSNFTLKIRSTKLEDSAMYFCASSTDSNNQPQHFGDGTRLSIL.

The gene calls are TRBV10-2 and TRBJ1-4; no definite D call. V lost 6 bases and J 5 bases, leaving 4 bases between the germline ends. The CDR3 length is 11 residues. In germline, CDR1 is WSHSY, CDR2 SAAADI. The CDR3 nucleotides read TGCGCCAGCAGGCTAAATGAAAAACTGTTTTTT. It specifies CASRLNEKLFF.

The V and J genes are TRBV19 and TRBJ2-7, with 9 bases aligning to TRBD2. With V trimmed by 4 bases and J by 6 bases, 10 bases remained unmatched. The germline V gene encodes CDR1 LNHDA and CDR2 SQIVND (reference sequence). This CDR3 comprises 15 residues. The CDR3 region is CASSNLAGGPSEQYF. In DNA form, the CDR3 reads TGTGCCAGTAGTAATTTGGCGGGAGGGCCTTCCGAGCAGTACTTC.

On this clone itself: Other DNA sequences in the sample encode the same CDR3. The chain uses TRBV10-3 and TRBJ1-2; 7 bases are shared with TRBD1. CDR1 and CDR2 from the germline V gene are ENHRY and SYGVKD. The CDR3 extends over 12 amino acids. The trim removed 3 bases at V and 8 bases at J, leaving 3 bases unmatched. Written as DNA, the CDR3 is TGTGCCATCAGTGAAACAGGGGACGGCTACACCTTC. This gives the protein CAISETGDGYTF.

The gene calls are TRBV28 and TRBJ2-6; tentative D call: TRBD2 (6 bases). This CDR3 region has 16 residues. V lost 3 bases, J lost 2 bases, and 11 bases lay in between. Per the germline V gene, CDR1 is MDHEN and CDR2 is SYDVKM. For the CDR3, the DNA is TGTGCCAGCAGTTTTGGGGAGGCTGCTGGGGCCAACGTCCTGACTTTC. It translates to CASSFGEAAGANVLTF. The full variable domain, in which reference TRBV28 and TRBJ2-6 provide the parts outside the CDR3, is DVKVTQSSRYLVKRTGEKVFLECVQDMDHENMFWYRQDPGLGLRLIYFSYDVKMKEKGDIPEGYSVSREKKERFSLILESASTNQTSMYLCASSFGEAAGANVLTFGAGSRLTVL.

V usage is TRBV19 and J usage is TRBJ2-4; 10 bases fit TRBD2. V dropped 0 bases and J dropped 8; count of bases not matched to a gene: 7. The CDR3 runs 16 residues. Looked up from germline, CDR1 is LNHDA and CDR2 is SQIVND (reference sequence). The CDR3 here is CASSIDIQREGHIQYF. As DNA, the CDR3 is TGTGCCAGTAGTATAGATATCCAGCGGGAGGGTCACATTCAGTACTTC.

The V call is TRBV28, the J call TRBJ1-2; 8 nucleotides line up with TRBD1. The J segment lost 1 base and the V segment lost 2 bases, leaving 6 bases of the junction unmatched. Germline V lookup: CDR1 MDHEN, CDR2 SYDVKM. The CDR3 covers 16 residues. The CDR3 DNA is TGTGCCAGCAGTTTAGGGACAGGAGAATTTAACTATGGCTACACCTTC. It encodes CASSLGTGEFNYGYTF.

The V gene is TRBV2, the J gene TRBJ2-1; TRBD2 matches at 7 bases. There are 13 residues in the CDR3. V was pared by 8 bases and J by 7 bases, with 8 bases of the junction left unmatched. Per the germline V gene, CDR1 is SNHLY and CDR2 is FYNNEI. This CDR3 is CASSSGIGNEQFF. Written as DNA, the CDR3 is TGTGCCAGCTCAAGCGGGATAGGGAATGAGCAGTTCTTC.

V is TRBV7-9 and J is TRBJ2-5, with 13 bases fitting TRBD2. The CDR3 loop spans 16 amino acids. Trimming at V came to 5 bases and at J to 2 bases, leaving 5 bases not matched to a gene. Germline values: CDR1 SEHNR, CDR2 FQNEAQ (reference sequence). The CDR3 here is CASSPMGLAGQETQYF. The CDR3 DNA reads as TGTGCCAGCAGCCCCATGGGACTAGCGGGGCAAGAGACCCAGTACTTC.

This chain links TRBV19 with TRBJ2-7; the D is unclear. Trimming removed 3 bases from V and 4 bases from J, with 10 bases in between. This CDR3 has 13 amino acids. Germline V gives CDR1 LNHDA, CDR2 SQIVND (reference sequence). The CDR3 DNA follows: TGTGCCAGTAGTATGTACACTACTTACGAGCAGTACTTC. Translating it yields CASSMYTTYEQYF.

The chain employs TRBV7-9 and TRBJ2-1, with a possible D match to TRBD2 (7 bases). CDR3 length: 15 residues. V was pared by 4 bases and J by 3 bases, with 13 bases between. Germline V gene data show CDR1 as SEHNR and CDR2 as FQNEAQ (reference sequence). CDR3 residues: CASSSAGTFYNEQFF. DNA for the CDR3: TGTGCCAGCAGCTCAGCGGGGACATTCTACAATGAGCAGTTCTTC. The full variable domain, its missing parts supplied by reference TRBV7-9 and TRBJ2-1, is DTGVSQNPRHKITKRGQNVTFRCDPISEHNRLYWYRQTLGQGPEFLTYFQNEAQLEKSRLLSDRFSAERPKGSFSTLEIQRTEQGDSAMYLCASSSAGTFYNEQFFGPGTRLTVL.

The gene calls are TRBV5-4 and TRBJ2-3, with 8 bases identical to TRBD2. The CDR3 contains 16 residues. The trim removed 2 bases at V and 2 bases at J, leaving 7 bases unmatched. Germline V gene sequence: CDR1 SGHNT, CDR2 YYREEE (reference sequence). Written as DNA, the CDR3 is TGTGCCAGCAGCTTACGTAGCGGGACCTCCACAGATACGCAGTATTTT. Its protein is CASSLRSGTSTDTQYF.

The chain is built from TRBV5-1 and TRBJ2-1; 8 nucleotides agree with TRBD2. The CDR3 is 16 residues long. CDR1 is SGHRS and CDR2 is YFSETQ in the germline V gene. Germline trimming cut 0 bases from V and 15 bases from J; bases unmatched to any gene: 17. CDR3 loop: CASSLGSAGGTVDGFF. The CDR3 DNA sequence: TGCGCCAGCAGCTTGGGGTCGGCGGGAGGTACGGTCGATGGGTTCTTC.

The chain combines TRBV7-9 with TRBJ2-5; D may be TRBD2 (5 bases). Trimming pared 6 bases from V and 3 bases from J, leaving 11 bases between. The CDR3 sequence is 13 residues long. The germline V gene has CDR1 SEHNR and CDR2 FQNEAQ (reference sequence). This chain's CDR3 is CASRLTREETQYF. As DNA, the CDR3 is TGTGCCAGCAGACTAACTAGGGAAGAGACCCAGTACTTC.

The chain has TRBV28 and TRBJ1-3, with D possibly TRBD1 on 5 matching bases. Trimming removed 1 base at V and 5 bases at J, with 15 bases between. CDR1 and CDR2 (germline): MDHEN, SYDVKM. CDR3 size: 16 residues. As DNA, the CDR3 is TGTGCCAGCAGTTTATTTTTCCGGCAGGGAAGAAACACCATATATTTT. Protein: CASSLFFRQGRNTIYF. The complete variable domain, with remaining parts taken from reference TRBV28 and TRBJ1-3, reads DVKVTQSSRYLVKRTGEKVFLECVQDMDHENMFWYRQDPGLGLRLIYFSYDVKMKEKGDIPEGYSVSREKKERFSLILESASTNQTSMYLCASSLFFRQGRNTIYFGEGSWLTVV.